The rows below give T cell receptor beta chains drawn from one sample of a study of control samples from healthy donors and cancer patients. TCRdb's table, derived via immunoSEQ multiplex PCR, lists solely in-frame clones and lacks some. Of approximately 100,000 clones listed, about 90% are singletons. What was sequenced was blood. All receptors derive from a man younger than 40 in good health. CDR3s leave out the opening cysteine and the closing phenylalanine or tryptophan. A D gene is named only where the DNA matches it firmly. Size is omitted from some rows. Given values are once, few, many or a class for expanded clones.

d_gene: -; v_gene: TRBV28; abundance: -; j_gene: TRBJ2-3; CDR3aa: ASLVPGYVGTDTQY
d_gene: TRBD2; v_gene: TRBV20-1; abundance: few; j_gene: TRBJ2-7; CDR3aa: SASVLGGRSEQY
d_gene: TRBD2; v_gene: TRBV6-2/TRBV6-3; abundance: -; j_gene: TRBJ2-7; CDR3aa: ASSVLAGGPYEQY
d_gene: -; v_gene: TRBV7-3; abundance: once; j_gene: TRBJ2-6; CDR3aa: ASRQLQGSGANVLT
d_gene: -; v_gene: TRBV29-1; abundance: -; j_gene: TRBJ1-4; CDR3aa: SVGRSNEKLF
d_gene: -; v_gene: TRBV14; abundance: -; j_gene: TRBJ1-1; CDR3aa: ASGKQGYTEAF
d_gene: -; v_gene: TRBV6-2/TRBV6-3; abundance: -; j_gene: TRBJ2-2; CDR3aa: ASSRWNGELF
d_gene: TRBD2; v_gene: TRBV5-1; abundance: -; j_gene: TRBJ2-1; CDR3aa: ASSEGLAGFSYNEQF
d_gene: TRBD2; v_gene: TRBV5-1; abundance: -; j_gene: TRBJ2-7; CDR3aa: ASSPGTSGSVDEQY
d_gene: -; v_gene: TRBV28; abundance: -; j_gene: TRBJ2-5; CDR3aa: ASSLTGGGQETQY
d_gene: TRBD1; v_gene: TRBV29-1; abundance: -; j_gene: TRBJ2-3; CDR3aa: SVEDGRQGVDTQY
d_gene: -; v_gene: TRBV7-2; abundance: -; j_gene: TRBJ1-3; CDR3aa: ASSLVFGYSGNTIY
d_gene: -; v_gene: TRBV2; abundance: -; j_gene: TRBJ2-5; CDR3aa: ASVETDQETQY
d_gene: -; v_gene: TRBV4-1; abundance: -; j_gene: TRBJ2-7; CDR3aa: ASSQGSTFGYEQY
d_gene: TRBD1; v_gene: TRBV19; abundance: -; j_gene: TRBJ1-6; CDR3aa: ASSNVGQGVDSPLH
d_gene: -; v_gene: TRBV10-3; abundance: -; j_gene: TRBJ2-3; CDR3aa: AISESEVTDTQY
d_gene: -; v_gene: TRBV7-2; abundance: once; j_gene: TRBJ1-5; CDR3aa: ASSLSPRGNQPQH
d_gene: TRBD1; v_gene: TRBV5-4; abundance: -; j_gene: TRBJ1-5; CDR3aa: ASSLGTGSNQPQH
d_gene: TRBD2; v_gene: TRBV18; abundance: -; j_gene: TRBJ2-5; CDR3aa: ASSLGTSGKETQY
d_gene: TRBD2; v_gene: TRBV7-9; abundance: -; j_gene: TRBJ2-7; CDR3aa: ASSVPSGSSHEQY
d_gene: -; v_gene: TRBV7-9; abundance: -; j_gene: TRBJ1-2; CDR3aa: ASSLMESYGYT
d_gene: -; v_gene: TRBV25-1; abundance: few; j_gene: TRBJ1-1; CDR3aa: ASSELQGTNTEAF
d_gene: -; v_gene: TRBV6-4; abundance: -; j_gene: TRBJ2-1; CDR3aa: ASRVSNHYPNEQF
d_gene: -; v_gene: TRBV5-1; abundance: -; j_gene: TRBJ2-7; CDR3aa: ASSLDSIYEQY
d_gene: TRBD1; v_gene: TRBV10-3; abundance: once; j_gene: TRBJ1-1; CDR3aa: AITYGQGADTEAF
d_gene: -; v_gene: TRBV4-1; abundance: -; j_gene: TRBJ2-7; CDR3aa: ASSPLAGYSYEQY
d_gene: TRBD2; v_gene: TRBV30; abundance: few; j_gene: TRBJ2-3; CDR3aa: AWSSLGSGGPQKGTQY
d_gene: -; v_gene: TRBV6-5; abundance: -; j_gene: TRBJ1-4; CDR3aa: ASSYVRGEKLF
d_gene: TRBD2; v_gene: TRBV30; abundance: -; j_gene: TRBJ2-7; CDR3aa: AWRQTTSGRDEQY
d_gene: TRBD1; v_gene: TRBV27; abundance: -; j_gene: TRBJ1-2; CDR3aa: ASGQGVFGYT
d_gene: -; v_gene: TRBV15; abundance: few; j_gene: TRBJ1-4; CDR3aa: ATGRGGANEKLF
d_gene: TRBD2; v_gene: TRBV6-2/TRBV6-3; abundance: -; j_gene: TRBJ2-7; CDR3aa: ASSKLAGGAYEQY
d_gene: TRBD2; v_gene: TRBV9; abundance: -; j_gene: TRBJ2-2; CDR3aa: ASSVQGAGGGTGELF
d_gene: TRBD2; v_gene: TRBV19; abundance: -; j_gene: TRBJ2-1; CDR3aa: ASRGLAGVTDNEQF
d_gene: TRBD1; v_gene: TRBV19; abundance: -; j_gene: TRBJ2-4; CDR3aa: ASTIPGQGNIQY
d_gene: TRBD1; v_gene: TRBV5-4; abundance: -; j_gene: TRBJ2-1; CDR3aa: ASSLDREAINEQF
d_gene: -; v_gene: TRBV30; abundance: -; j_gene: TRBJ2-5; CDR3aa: AWTSVGAYQETQY
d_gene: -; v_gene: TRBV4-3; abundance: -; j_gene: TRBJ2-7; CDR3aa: ASSTWTANDEQY
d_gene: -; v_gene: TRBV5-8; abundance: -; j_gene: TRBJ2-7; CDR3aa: ASSFQGKVYEQY
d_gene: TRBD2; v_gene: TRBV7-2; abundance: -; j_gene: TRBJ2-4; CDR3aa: ASSSGGVAKNIQY
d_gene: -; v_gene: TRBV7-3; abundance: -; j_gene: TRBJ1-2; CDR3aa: ASSPNREGAYT
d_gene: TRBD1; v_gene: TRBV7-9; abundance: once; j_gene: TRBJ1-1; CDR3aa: ASRPPIQDRGRGTEAF
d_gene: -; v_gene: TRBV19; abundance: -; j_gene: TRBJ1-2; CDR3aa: ASLRQGSYGYT
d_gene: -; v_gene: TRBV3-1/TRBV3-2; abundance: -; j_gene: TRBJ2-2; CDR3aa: ASSQGRGPGGSSGELF
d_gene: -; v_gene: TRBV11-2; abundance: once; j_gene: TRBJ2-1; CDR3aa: ASSPRLESYNEQF
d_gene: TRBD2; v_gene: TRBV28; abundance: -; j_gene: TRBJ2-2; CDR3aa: ASSLWSASGDTGELF